A selection of T cell receptor beta chains follows, all from one sample in a study of cytomegalovirus exposure and HLA in healthy donors. The data were produced by immunoSEQ multiplex PCR, yet TCRdb's version contains in-frame clones alone and is incomplete. Of around 140,000 clones detected, approximately 79% appear once; the ten largest clones hold 1.1%. The material sequenced was PBMCs. Receptor source: a male donor in good health and CMV-seronegative. CDR3s include the opening cysteine and the closing phenylalanine or tryptophan. D genes are given only for firm matches. Part of the rows lack a size; the others show once, few, many or a class for expanded clones.

D: NA
V: TRBV7-6
size: NA
J: TRBJ2-5
CDR3: CASSAADYREQYF
DNA: TGTGCCAGCAGCGCCGCAGACTACCGAGAGCAGTACTTC

D: TRBD1
V: TRBV10-3
size: NA
J: TRBJ1-2
CDR3: CAISESAGTGGFYGYTF
DNA: TGTGCCATCAGTGAGTCGGCTGGGACAGGGGGCTTCTATGGCTACACCTTC

D: TRBD1
V: TRBV27
size: NA
J: TRBJ1-6
CDR3: CASSLHGQGSSPLHF
DNA: TGTGCCAGCAGTCTCCACGGACAGGGAAGTTCACCCCTCCACTTT

D: TRBD2
V: TRBV7-2
size: NA
J: TRBJ2-7
CDR3: CASSTRTSGGAGHEQYF
DNA: TGTGCCAGCAGCACCAGGACTAGCGGGGGGGCCGGCCACGAGCAGTACTTC

D: NA
V: TRBV10-3
size: NA
J: TRBJ2-5
CDR3: CAISESGGMDGETQYF
DNA: TGTGCCATCAGTGAGTCGGGCGGGATGGATGGGGAGACCCAGTACTTC

D: TRBD2
V: TRBV6-1
size: medium-sized
J: TRBJ2-1
CDR3: CASSELAGGYNEQFF
DNA: TGTGCCAGCAGTGAACTAGCGGGGGGGTACAATGAGCAGTTCTTC

D: TRBD1
V: TRBV4-1
size: NA
J: TRBJ2-2
CDR3: CASSPVVTGQNTGELFF
DNA: TGCGCCAGCAGCCCAGTCGTGACAGGGCAGAACACCGGGGAGCTGTTTTTT

D: TRBD1
V: TRBV5-4
size: NA
J: TRBJ1-4
CDR3: CASSLRTGSNEKLFF
DNA: TGTGCCAGCAGCTTAAGGACAGGGTCTAATGAAAAACTGTTTTTT

D: NA
V: TRBV7-2
size: NA
J: TRBJ1-4
CDR3: CASSRGDNEKLFF
DNA: TGTGCCAGCAGCCGGGGGGATAATGAAAAACTGTTTTTT

D: TRBD2
V: TRBV6-4
size: once
J: TRBJ2-1
CDR3: CASRNSGLGDNEQFF
DNA: TGTGCCAGCAGAAATAGTGGACTAGGAGACAATGAGCAGTTCTTC

D: NA
V: TRBV4-1
size: NA
J: TRBJ1-5
CDR3: CASSEGGGNQPQHF
DNA: TGCGCCAGCAGCGAAGGGGGGGGCAATCAGCCCCAGCATTTT

D: NA
V: TRBV7-9
size: few
J: TRBJ2-3
CDR3: CATHGAGDTQYF
DNA: TGTGCCACCCATGGGGCTGGAGATACGCAGTATTTT

D: TRBD2
V: TRBV13
size: NA
J: TRBJ2-5
CDR3: CASSLFLSGGAEGTQYF
DNA: TGTGCCAGCAGCTTGTTCCTTAGCGGGGGGGCTGAGGGGACCCAGTACTTC

D: TRBD2
V: TRBV5-4
size: NA
J: TRBJ2-2
CDR3: CASSLGYGLAGVNTGELFF
DNA: TGTGCCAGCAGCTTGGGATACGGGCTAGCGGGGGTTAACACCGGGGAGCTGTTTTTT

D: NA
V: TRBV2
size: once
J: TRBJ2-3
CDR3: CASSEGLGGWGDTQYF
DNA: TGTGCCAGCAGTGAAGGGTTGGGGGGTTGGGGAGATACGCAGTATTTT

D: TRBD1
V: TRBV7-3
size: NA
J: TRBJ2-3
CDR3: CASSHTGADTQYF
DNA: TGTGCCAGCAGCCATACAGGGGCAGATACGCAGTATTTT

D: NA
V: TRBV6-5
size: NA
J: TRBJ1-5
CDR3: CASSYSTGNQPQHF
DNA: TGTGCCAGCAGTTACTCGACAGGCAATCAGCCCCAGCATTTT

D: NA
V: TRBV7-8
size: NA
J: TRBJ1-1
CDR3: CASSFMRDLNTEAFF
DNA: TGTGCCAGCAGCTTTATGAGGGACTTGAACACTGAAGCTTTCTTT

D: TRBD2
V: TRBV5-4
size: once
J: TRBJ2-5
CDR3: CASRRSAGEGETQYF
DNA: TGTGCCAGCCGCCGTTCAGCGGGGGAGGGGGAGACCCAGTACTTC

D: TRBD1
V: TRBV6-1
size: NA
J: TRBJ2-3
CDR3: CASSEEGTGRADTQYF
DNA: TGTGCCAGCAGTGAAGAGGGGACAGGGAGGGCAGATACGCAGTATTTT

D: TRBD2
V: TRBV4-2
size: few
J: TRBJ2-5
CDR3: CASSQERGGQETQYF
DNA: TGTGCCAGCAGCCAAGAGCGGGGGGGCCAAGAGACCCAGTACTTC

D: TRBD1
V: TRBV4-1
size: once
J: TRBJ2-3
CDR3: CASSHGTGEDTQYF
DNA: TGCGCCAGCAGCCATGGAACAGGGGAAGATACGCAGTATTTT

D: NA
V: TRBV9
size: NA
J: TRBJ2-7
CDR3: CASSVGGPGYEQYF
DNA: TGTGCCAGCAGCGTAGGGGGGCCGGGGTACGAGCAGTACTTC

D: NA
V: TRBV11-2
size: NA
J: TRBJ1-5
CDR3: CASSLEGSGQPQHF
DNA: TGTGCCAGCAGCTTAGAAGGGTCGGGGCAGCCCCAGCATTTT

D: NA
V: TRBV9
size: NA
J: TRBJ2-5
CDR3: CASSPRGGARETQYF
DNA: TGTGCCAGCAGCCCGAGAGGGGGGGCCAGGGAGACCCAGTACTTC

D: TRBD1
V: TRBV30
size: NA
J: TRBJ1-5
CDR3: CAWSVGDRSFVRHF
DNA: TGTGCCTGGAGTGTAGGGGACAGGAGCTTCGTCCGGCATTTT

D: TRBD2
V: TRBV10-3
size: NA
J: TRBJ2-5
CDR3: CAINGQAGGKETQYF
DNA: TGTGCCATCAATGGACAAGCGGGGGGTAAAGAGACCCAGTACTTC

D: NA
V: TRBV6-5
size: NA
J: TRBJ1-6
CDR3: CASSSQGSNSPLHF
DNA: TGTGCCAGCAGTTCGCAGGGAAGTAATTCACCCCTCCACTTT

D: NA
V: TRBV9
size: many
J: TRBJ2-6
CDR3: CASSVGDNSGANVLTF
DNA: TGTGCCAGCAGCGTAGGTGACAACTCTGGGGCCAACGTCCTGACTTTC

D: NA
V: TRBV19
size: NA
J: TRBJ1-6
CDR3: CASKGGPYNSPLHF
DNA: TGTGCCTCGAAGGGGGGGCCCTATAATTCACCCCTCCACTTT

D: NA
V: TRBV28
size: NA
J: TRBJ1-6
CDR3: CASSFDRYSPLHF
DNA: TGTGCCAGCAGTTTCGACAGGTACTCACCCCTCCACTTT

D: TRBD1
V: TRBV7-6
size: NA
J: TRBJ1-2
CDR3: CASSLGGGQGEGYTF
DNA: TGTGCCAGCAGCTTGGGGGGAGGACAGGGAGAAGGCTACACCTTC

D: TRBD1
V: TRBV18
size: NA
J: TRBJ1-6
CDR3: CASSPTGEDSPLHF
DNA: TGTGCCAGCTCCCCGACAGGGGAAGATTCACCCCTCCACTTT

D: NA
V: TRBV21-1
size: few
J: TRBJ1-2
CDR3: CASRGRNYGYTF
DNA: TGTGCCAGCAGGGGGCGGAACTATGGCTACACCTTC

D: TRBD2
V: TRBV13
size: NA
J: TRBJ2-7
CDR3: CASSAGAGGSYEQYF
DNA: TGTGCCAGCTCAGCAGGGGCGGGGGGCTCCTACGAGCAGTACTTC

D: TRBD1
V: TRBV7-9
size: NA
J: TRBJ2-7
CDR3: CSSSLGGQGSYEQYF
DNA: TGTTCCAGCAGCTTAGGGGGACAGGGGTCGTACGAGCAGTACTTC

D: TRBD2
V: TRBV29-1
size: NA
J: TRBJ2-1
CDR3: CSVAGLSYNEQFF
DNA: TGCAGCGTTGCGGGACTATCGTACAATGAGCAGTTCTTC

D: TRBD1
V: TRBV4-3
size: NA
J: TRBJ2-3
CDR3: CASSLQGAGADTQYF
DNA: TGCGCCAGCAGCCTGCAGGGGGCGGGCGCAGATACGCAGTATTTT

D: TRBD1
V: TRBV6-4
size: NA
J: TRBJ1-4
CDR3: CASSDETGNNEKLFF
DNA: TGTGCCAGCAGTGACGAGACAGGGAATAATGAAAAACTGTTTTTT

D: TRBD1
V: TRBV7-2
size: NA
J: TRBJ2-5
CDR3: CASSSGTGMETQYF
DNA: TGTGCCAGCAGCTCCGGGACAGGGATGGAGACCCAGTACTTC

D: NA
V: TRBV5-1
size: NA
J: TRBJ2-5
CDR3: CASSLGGQVQETQYF
DNA: TGCGCCAGCAGCTTGGGGGGGCAGGTCCAAGAGACCCAGTACTTC

D: NA
V: TRBV18
size: NA
J: TRBJ1-4
CDR3: CASSPRDEGKLFF
DNA: TGTGCCAGCTCACCGCGGGACGAGGGGAAACTGTTTTTT

D: NA
V: TRBV4-3
size: NA
J: TRBJ1-1
CDR3: CASSQGRGYTEAFF
DNA: TGCGCCAGCAGCCAAGGCAGGGGTTACACTGAAGCTTTCTTT

D: NA
V: TRBV4-2
size: NA
J: TRBJ1-5
CDR3: CASSQGHGPGHSPYSNQPQHF
DNA: TGTGCCAGCAGCCAAGGGCATGGCCCGGGACACTCCCCGTATAGCAATCAGCCCCAGCATTTT

D: TRBD2
V: TRBV19
size: NA
J: TRBJ2-7
CDR3: CASSVPSGGQSYEQYF
DNA: TGTGCCAGTAGTGTTCCTAGCGGGGGTCAGTCCTACGAGCAGTACTTC

D: NA
V: TRBV11-2
size: NA
J: TRBJ1-1
CDR3: CASSSTGTSNTEAFF
DNA: TGTGCCAGCAGCTCCACGGGAACCTCGAACACTGAAGCTTTCTTT